This TCR beta chain was found in a study of stem cell transplantation in POMP-related autoinflammatory disease. Measured with immunoSEQ multiplex PCR; TCRdb has only the in-frame clones, and not every one. The table lists roughly 9,100 clones, roughly nine tenths of them singletons, with around 2.8% in the top ten. Points from the study as a whole: PRAID patients trended toward lower TRB diversity and higher clonality in all analyzed T-cell subsets. In PRAID patients, the number of distinct TRB V-J gene pairings was restricted.

CDR1 and CDR2 from the germline V gene are ENHRY and SYGVKD. V gave up 6 bases and J gave up 7 bases; unmatched junction bases: 6. The CDR3 sequence is 14 residues long. As regards this clone: What it recognizes is unknown.

This specimen was CD8+ T cells from PBMCs, taken before stem cell transplantation. The clonotype was recovered from a human donor with POMP-related autoinflammation and immune dysregulation (PRAID). The gene calls are TRBV10-3 and TRBJ1-6; 7 bases map to TRBD1. The CDR3 loop is CAIRETGSNSPLHF. The DNA of the CDR3 is TGTGCCATCAGGGAGACAGGGAGCAATTCACCCCTCCACTTT.